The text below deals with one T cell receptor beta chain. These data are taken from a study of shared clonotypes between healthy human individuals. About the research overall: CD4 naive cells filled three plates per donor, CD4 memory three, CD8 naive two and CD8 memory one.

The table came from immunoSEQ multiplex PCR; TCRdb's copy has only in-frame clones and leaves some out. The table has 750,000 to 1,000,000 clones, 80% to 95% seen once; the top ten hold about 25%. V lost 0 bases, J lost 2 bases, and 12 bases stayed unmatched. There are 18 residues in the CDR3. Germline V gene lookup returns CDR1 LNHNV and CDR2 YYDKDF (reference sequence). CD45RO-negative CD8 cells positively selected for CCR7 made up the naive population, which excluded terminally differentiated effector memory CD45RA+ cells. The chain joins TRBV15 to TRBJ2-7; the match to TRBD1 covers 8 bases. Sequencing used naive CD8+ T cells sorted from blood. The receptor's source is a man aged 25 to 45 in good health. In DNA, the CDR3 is TGTGCCACCAGCAGAGATCCTTTCACCGGGACAGGAGCCTACGAGCAGTACTTC. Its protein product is CATSRDPFTGTGAYEQYF.